Listed below are T cell receptor beta chains from one sample, sequenced in a study of cytotoxic CD8 clonotypes in ibrutinib-treated CLL. This table comes from immunoSEQ multiplex PCR, and its TCRdb copy is limited to in-frame clones, with some not included. The sample has over 110,000 clones; under 95% are singletons. This sample comprised PBMCs, obtained after 12 months of ibrutinib treatment. All receptors come from a human donor with chronic lymphocytic leukemia. CDR3s include the opening cysteine and the closing phenylalanine or tryptophan. A D gene is named only where the DNA matches it firmly. Only part of the rows carry a size: once, few, many, or a class if the clone is expanded.

CASSLMGTGTYEQYF | TGCGCCAGCAGCCTTATGGGGACAGGGACCTACGAGCAGTACTTC | - | TRBD1 | TRBJ2-7 | TRBV5-1
CASGTGTANSYEQYF | TGTGCCAGCGGAACCGGGACTGCCAATTCCTACGAGCAGTACTTC | - | - | TRBJ2-7 | TRBV6-1
CASSLPGTEELFF | TGTGCCAGCAGCTTGCCCGGGACCGAGGAGCTGTTTTTT | - | - | TRBJ2-2 | TRBV7-9
CASSLVGGRVHEQYF | TGTGCCAGCAGCTTAGTGGGGGGGCGGGTCCACGAGCAGTACTTC | - | - | TRBJ2-7 | TRBV7-8
CAISRQRSNTGELFF | TGTGCCATCAGCCGGCAGAGATCTAACACCGGGGAGCTGTTTTTT | - | - | TRBJ2-2 | TRBV10-3
CASSLYPGGLNTEAFF | TGTGCCAGCAGCTTATATCCAGGGGGCCTAAACACTGAAGCTTTCTTT | - | TRBD1 | TRBJ1-1 | TRBV7-2
CASSPGQNYGYTF | TGTGCCAGCTCACCGGGACAGAACTATGGCTACACCTTC | - | TRBD1 | TRBJ1-2 | TRBV18
CASSLTNYGYTF | TGTGCCAGCAGCTTGACCAACTATGGCTACACCTTC | - | - | TRBJ1-2 | TRBV28
CASRREGTPRNEQFF | TGTGCCAGCCGTCGGGAGGGGACACCTCGTAATGAGCAGTTCTTC | - | TRBD2 | TRBJ2-1 | TRBV2
CASSFFGTIAGVGDTQYF | TGTGCCAGCAGTTTTTTCGGTACCATAGCGGGAGTAGGAGATACGCAGTATTTT | - | TRBD2 | TRBJ2-3 | TRBV27
CASSLEGGRASGELFF | TGTGCCAGCAGCCTCGAGGGGGGCAGGGCATCCGGGGAGCTGTTTTTT | - | - | TRBJ2-2 | TRBV9
CASSLTSGSIHEQYF | TGTGCCAGTAGTTTGACTAGCGGGAGTATCCACGAGCAGTACTTC | many | TRBD2 | TRBJ2-7 | TRBV19
CASSAQGNTEAFF | TGTGCCAGCAGCGCTCAGGGAAACACTGAAGCTTTCTTT | - | - | TRBJ1-1 | TRBV7-9
CASSLAGVGANVLTF | TGCGCCAGCAGCTTGGCCGGGGTCGGGGCCAACGTCCTGACTTTC | - | - | TRBJ2-6 | TRBV5-1
CASSQQSQGYEQYF | TGTGCCAGCTCACAGCAATCGCAGGGTTACGAGCAGTACTTC | once | - | TRBJ2-7 | TRBV18
CASGGLTGGDEKLFF | TGTGCCAGCGGGGGACTGACAGGGGGCGATGAAAAACTGTTTTTT | - | TRBD1 | TRBJ1-4 | TRBV6-5
CSQGTDTQYF | TGCAGCCAGGGGACAGATACGCAGTATTTT | - | - | TRBJ2-3 | TRBV29-1
CASSRPGQSYEQYF | TGTGCCAGCAGTAGACCGGGACAGAGCTACGAGCAGTACTTC | - | TRBD1 | TRBJ2-7 | TRBV28
CASSLEGLAASDTQYF | TGCGCCAGCAGCTTGGAAGGACTAGCGGCCTCAGATACGCAGTATTTT | - | TRBD2 | TRBJ2-3 | TRBV5-1
CASSLRSLRDRAYEQYF | TGCGCCAGCAGCTTGCGTTCCCTTCGGGACAGGGCCTACGAGCAGTACTTC | - | TRBD1 | TRBJ2-7 | TRBV5-1
CASSQEIGGQPQHF | TGCGCCAGCAGCCAAGAGATAGGAGGTCAGCCCCAGCATTTT | - | - | TRBJ1-5 | TRBV4-3
CASKRQDSYEQYF | TGTGCCAGCAAAAGGCAGGACTCCTACGAGCAGTACTTC | - | - | TRBJ2-7 | TRBV5-6
CASRGGMIYEQYF | TGTGCCAGCAGGGGGGGCATGATTTACGAGCAGTACTTC | - | - | TRBJ2-7 | TRBV28
CASSIGGLPPYEQYF | TGTGCCAGTAGTATAGGGGGTCTCCCACCCTACGAGCAGTACTTC | - | - | TRBJ2-7 | TRBV19
CASSQTSGGTDTQYF | TGCGCCAGCAGCCAAACGAGTGGGGGCACAGATACGCAGTATTTT | - | - | TRBJ2-3 | TRBV4-3
CASSLYAGPNSNQPQHF | TGTGCCAGCAGTTTATACGCAGGCCCGAATAGCAATCAGCCCCAGCATTTT | - | - | TRBJ1-5 | TRBV27
CASSLFVAGSYNEQFF | TGTGCCAGCAGCTTATTTGTTGCGGGATCTTACAATGAGCAGTTCTTC | - | - | TRBJ2-1 | TRBV7-2
CAISPDREQFF | TGTGCCATCAGTCCCGACAGAGAGCAGTTCTTC | - | - | TRBJ2-1 | TRBV10-3
CAVRAANTGELFF | TGTGCAGTTCGGGCAGCGAACACCGGGGAGCTGTTTTTT | - | - | TRBJ2-2 | TRBV6-6
CASSQDSREFGIQYF | TGTGCCAGCAGCCAAGACTCCCGGGAGTTCGGCATTCAGTACTTC | - | - | TRBJ2-4 | TRBV14
CSAPGQGTDEQFF | TGCAGCGCCCCGGGACAGGGGACCGATGAGCAGTTCTTC | few | TRBD1 | TRBJ2-1 | TRBV29-1
CAISTTGTGDYEQYF | TGTGCCATCAGCACGACCGGGACAGGCGACTACGAGCAGTACTTC | - | TRBD1 | TRBJ2-7 | TRBV10-3